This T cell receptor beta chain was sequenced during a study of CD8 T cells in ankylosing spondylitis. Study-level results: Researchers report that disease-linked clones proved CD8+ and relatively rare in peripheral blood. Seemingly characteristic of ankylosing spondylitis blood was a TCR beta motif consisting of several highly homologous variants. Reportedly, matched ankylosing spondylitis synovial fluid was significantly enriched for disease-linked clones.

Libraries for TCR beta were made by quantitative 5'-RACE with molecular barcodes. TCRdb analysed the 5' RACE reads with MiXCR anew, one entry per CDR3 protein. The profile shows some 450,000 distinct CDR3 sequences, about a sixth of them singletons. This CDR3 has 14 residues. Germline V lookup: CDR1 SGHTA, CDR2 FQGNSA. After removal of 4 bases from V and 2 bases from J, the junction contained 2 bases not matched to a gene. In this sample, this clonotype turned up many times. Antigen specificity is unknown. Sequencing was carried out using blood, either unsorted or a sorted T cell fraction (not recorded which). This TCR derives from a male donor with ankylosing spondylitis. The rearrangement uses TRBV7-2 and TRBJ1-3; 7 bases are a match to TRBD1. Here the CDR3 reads CASSSDRAGNTIYF. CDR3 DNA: TGTGCCAGCAGCTCTGACAGGGCTGGAAACACCATATATTTT.